The rows below give T cell receptor beta chains drawn from one sample of a study of identical twins. One entry per CDR3 protein results from TCRdb running MiXCR on the 5' RACE reads. Found here are around 370,000 distinct CDR3 sequences, around 9.7% of them singletons; the top ten hold more than 8%. Material: naive T cells sorted from blood. These receptors were obtained from a woman aged 50 to 60 in good health. Both conserved end residues are part of each CDR3. Each record gives: V gene, clone size, J gene, D gene, CDR3 protein, CDR3 DNA. D genes are given only for firm matches. The listing skips clone size in some rows; elsewhere it reads once, few, many or a size class.

v_gene: TRBV12-3/TRBV12-4
abundance: .
j_gene: TRBJ2-2
d_gene: .
CDR3aa: CASSLLPDTGELFF
CDR3nt: TGTGCCAGCAGTTTATTGCCCGACACCGGGGAGCTGTTTTTT

v_gene: TRBV5-1
abundance: many
j_gene: TRBJ2-3
d_gene: TRBD2
CDR3aa: CASSSLSGRGTDTQYF
CDR3nt: TGCGCCAGCAGCTCCCTTAGCGGGAGGGGCACAGATACGCAGTATTTT

v_gene: TRBV5-6
abundance: few
j_gene: TRBJ2-7
d_gene: TRBD1
CDR3aa: CASSSKTGGLSYEQYF
CDR3nt: TGTGCCAGCAGCTCAAAGACAGGGGGCCTTTCCTACGAGCAGTACTTC

v_gene: TRBV6-5
abundance: few
j_gene: TRBJ2-1
d_gene: .
CDR3aa: CASSHGPSYNEQFF
CDR3nt: TGTGCCAGCAGCCACGGACCTAGTTACAATGAGCAGTTCTTC

v_gene: TRBV12-3/TRBV12-4
abundance: few
j_gene: TRBJ2-3
d_gene: TRBD2
CDR3aa: CASGIAGGWDTQYF
CDR3nt: TGTGCCAGCGGTATAGCGGGAGGGTGGGATACGCAGTATTTT

v_gene: TRBV5-1
abundance: many
j_gene: TRBJ2-1
d_gene: TRBD2
CDR3aa: CASSLGTSSANEQFF
CDR3nt: TGCGCCAGCAGCTTGGGGACTAGCTCGGCCAATGAGCAGTTCTTC

v_gene: TRBV5-6
abundance: .
j_gene: TRBJ2-7
d_gene: TRBD2
CDR3aa: CASSSVAGGKEQYF
CDR3nt: TGTGCCAGCAGCTCCGTAGCGGGAGGTAAGGAGCAGTACTTC

v_gene: TRBV20-1
abundance: .
j_gene: TRBJ1-5
d_gene: .
CDR3aa: CSARDGLEQPQHF
CDR3nt: TGCAGTGCTAGAGATGGGTTGGAACAGCCCCAGCATTTT

v_gene: TRBV5-6
abundance: .
j_gene: TRBJ2-3
d_gene: TRBD2
CDR3aa: CASSGTRVGDTQYF
CDR3nt: TGTGCCAGCAGCGGGACTAGGGTCGGAGATACGCAGTATTTT

v_gene: TRBV29-1
abundance: many
j_gene: TRBJ2-3
d_gene: .
CDR3aa: CSVGPGVGDTQYF
CDR3nt: TGCAGCGTTGGCCCCGGAGTTGGGGATACGCAGTATTTT

v_gene: TRBV11-2
abundance: few
j_gene: TRBJ2-3
d_gene: TRBD2
CDR3aa: CASSLGPTSGTDTQYF
CDR3nt: TGTGCCAGCAGCTTAGGCCCCACTAGCGGGACAGATACGCAGTATTTT

v_gene: TRBV20-1
abundance: many
j_gene: TRBJ1-4
d_gene: .
CDR3aa: CSAQSPGTEKLFF
CDR3nt: TGCAGTGCCCAAAGCCCGGGGACGGAAAAACTGTTTTTT

v_gene: TRBV6-5
abundance: many
j_gene: TRBJ1-2
d_gene: TRBD1
CDR3aa: CASSYAPQGANGYTF
CDR3nt: TGTGCCAGCAGTTACGCGCCACAGGGGGCAAATGGCTACACCTTC

v_gene: TRBV27
abundance: .
j_gene: TRBJ2-1
d_gene: TRBD2
CDR3aa: CASSLLAAYNEQFF
CDR3nt: TGTGCCAGCAGTTTACTAGCGGCCTACAATGAGCAGTTCTTC

v_gene: TRBV5-1
abundance: many
j_gene: TRBJ2-2
d_gene: TRBD1
CDR3aa: CASSYDRGGGGELFF
CDR3nt: TGCGCCAGCAGCTATGACAGGGGCGGCGGTGGGGAGCTGTTTTTT

v_gene: TRBV12-3/TRBV12-4
abundance: .
j_gene: TRBJ2-7
d_gene: .
CDR3aa: CASTWGQANYEQYF
CDR3nt: TGTGCCAGCACCTGGGGGCAGGCGAACTACGAGCAGTACTTC

v_gene: TRBV6-1
abundance: .
j_gene: TRBJ2-1
d_gene: TRBD1
CDR3aa: CASRRRPTDRAYNEQFF
CDR3nt: TGTGCCAGCAGACGTCGACCCACGGACAGGGCATACAATGAGCAGTTCTTC

v_gene: TRBV18
abundance: .
j_gene: TRBJ2-6
d_gene: .
CDR3aa: CASSPWGVDSGANVLTF
CDR3nt: TGTGCCAGCTCCCCCTGGGGGGTAGACTCTGGGGCCAACGTCCTGACTTTC

v_gene: TRBV12-3/TRBV12-4
abundance: many
j_gene: TRBJ2-5
d_gene: TRBD1
CDR3aa: CASSYTGGETQYF
CDR3nt: TGTGCCAGCAGCTATACAGGGGGCGAGACCCAGTACTTC

v_gene: TRBV5-1
abundance: many
j_gene: TRBJ1-1
d_gene: .
CDR3aa: CASRVTDTEAFF
CDR3nt: TGCGCCAGCCGGGTAACGGACACTGAAGCTTTCTTT

v_gene: TRBV16
abundance: few
j_gene: TRBJ2-1
d_gene: .
CDR3aa: CASSQDGSNEQFF
CDR3nt: TGTGCCAGCAGCCAAGATGGGAGCAATGAGCAGTTCTTC

v_gene: TRBV19
abundance: few
j_gene: TRBJ2-1
d_gene: .
CDR3aa: CASTRGISSYNEQFF
CDR3nt: TGTGCCAGTACTCGCGGGATTAGCTCCTACAATGAGCAGTTCTTC

v_gene: TRBV29-1
abundance: many
j_gene: TRBJ2-1
d_gene: TRBD2
CDR3aa: CSVQLAGEQFF
CDR3nt: TGCAGCGTTCAACTAGCGGGAGAGCAGTTCTTC

v_gene: TRBV12-3/TRBV12-4
abundance: .
j_gene: TRBJ1-2
d_gene: .
CDR3aa: CASSRDAGNYGYTF
CDR3nt: TGTGCCAGCAGCCGCGACGCCGGCAACTATGGCTACACCTTC

v_gene: TRBV2
abundance: .
j_gene: TRBJ2-5
d_gene: .
CDR3aa: CASRGPHGQYF
CDR3nt: TGTGCCAGCCGGGGACCCCATGGCCAGTACTTC

v_gene: TRBV12-3/TRBV12-4
abundance: .
j_gene: TRBJ2-1
d_gene: .
CDR3aa: CASSRTERLGHEQFF
CDR3nt: TGTGCCAGCAGCCGGACCGAGCGGTTGGGCCATGAGCAGTTCTTC

v_gene: TRBV24-1
abundance: few
j_gene: TRBJ2-3
d_gene: .
CDR3aa: CATSSDRDPSTDTQYF
CDR3nt: TGTGCCACCAGTTCGGACCGGGACCCTAGCACAGATACGCAGTATTTT

v_gene: TRBV14
abundance: few
j_gene: TRBJ2-1
d_gene: TRBD2
CDR3aa: CASSQLAGGSYNEQFF
CDR3nt: TGTGCCAGCAGCCAGTTAGCGGGAGGCTCCTACAATGAGCAGTTCTTC

v_gene: TRBV7-9
abundance: few
j_gene: TRBJ2-1
d_gene: .
CDR3aa: CASSSGSSVSDRDHEQFF
CDR3nt: TGTGCCAGCAGCTCAGGGTCGTCTGTCAGCGATAGAGATCATGAGCAGTTCTTC

v_gene: TRBV5-1
abundance: .
j_gene: TRBJ2-5
d_gene: .
CDR3aa: CASSQTGAQSKETQYF
CDR3nt: TGCGCCAGCAGTCAAACCGGGGCACAGTCGAAAGAGACCCAGTACTTC

v_gene: TRBV12-3/TRBV12-4
abundance: many
j_gene: TRBJ1-2
d_gene: .
CDR3aa: CASSLAPGQSFRGYTF
CDR3nt: TGTGCCAGCAGTTTAGCCCCCGGACAGAGTTTTCGTGGCTACACCTTC

v_gene: TRBV12-3/TRBV12-4
abundance: many
j_gene: TRBJ2-3
d_gene: TRBD1
CDR3aa: CASSRDRGPQYF
CDR3nt: TGTGCCAGCAGCCGGGACAGGGGTCCGCAGTATTTT

v_gene: TRBV4-1
abundance: many
j_gene: TRBJ2-2
d_gene: TRBD2
CDR3aa: CASSQGLAENTGELFF
CDR3nt: TGCGCCAGCAGCCAAGGGCTAGCGGAAAACACCGGGGAGCTGTTTTTT

v_gene: TRBV12-3/TRBV12-4
abundance: many
j_gene: TRBJ2-1
d_gene: .
CDR3aa: CASNPRVPHANEQFF
CDR3nt: TGTGCCAGCAACCCCCGGGTTCCCCACGCGAATGAGCAGTTCTTC

v_gene: TRBV12-3/TRBV12-4
abundance: many
j_gene: TRBJ1-1
d_gene: .
CDR3aa: CASSFPNTEAFF
CDR3nt: TGTGCCAGCAGTTTCCCGAACACTGAAGCTTTCTTT

v_gene: TRBV11-2
abundance: many
j_gene: TRBJ2-2
d_gene: .
CDR3aa: CASSLVGVGELFF
CDR3nt: TGTGCCAGCAGCCTGGTCGGGGTCGGGGAGCTGTTTTTT

v_gene: TRBV7-2
abundance: .
j_gene: TRBJ1-5
d_gene: .
CDR3aa: CASSLSGATGPQHF
CDR3nt: TGTGCCAGCAGCTTATCGGGGGCGACGGGGCCCCAGCATTTT

v_gene: TRBV3-1
abundance: many
j_gene: TRBJ2-1
d_gene: TRBD1
CDR3aa: CASSQGTGGSYNEQFF
CDR3nt: TGTGCCAGCAGCCAGGGGACAGGGGGCTCCTACAATGAGCAGTTCTTC

v_gene: TRBV12-5
abundance: .
j_gene: TRBJ1-5
d_gene: .
CDR3aa: CASATQGNQPQHF
CDR3nt: TGTGCTAGTGCTACACAGGGAAATCAGCCCCAGCATTTT

v_gene: TRBV20-1
abundance: few
j_gene: TRBJ2-7
d_gene: TRBD2
CDR3aa: CSAGGLALSSYEQYF
CDR3nt: TGCAGTGCTGGGGGACTAGCGCTAAGCTCCTACGAGCAGTACTTC

v_gene: TRBV3-1
abundance: .
j_gene: TRBJ1-4
d_gene: .
CDR3aa: CASSQDPPQSTNEKLFF
CDR3nt: TGTGCCAGCAGCCAAGATCCTCCACAGTCAACTAATGAAAAACTGTTTTTT

v_gene: TRBV30
abundance: .
j_gene: TRBJ2-5
d_gene: TRBD2
CDR3aa: CAWSTGTSGSRETQYF
CDR3nt: TGTGCCTGGAGTACCGGGACTAGCGGGAGTAGAGAGACCCAGTACTTC

v_gene: TRBV11-2
abundance: .
j_gene: TRBJ1-2
d_gene: TRBD1
CDR3aa: CASSREGGGYTF
CDR3nt: TGTGCCAGCAGCCGGGAAGGGGGCGGCTACACCTTC

v_gene: TRBV7-2
abundance: many
j_gene: TRBJ2-1
d_gene: .
CDR3aa: CASSLLRDEQFF
CDR3nt: TGTGCCAGCAGCCTACTGAGGGATGAGCAGTTCTTC

v_gene: TRBV11-3
abundance: few
j_gene: TRBJ2-1
d_gene: TRBD2
CDR3aa: CASSQGGQGRNEQFF
CDR3nt: TGTGCCAGCAGCCAGGGAGGGCAGGGAAGGAATGAGCAGTTCTTC

v_gene: TRBV5-1
abundance: many
j_gene: TRBJ2-4
d_gene: TRBD2
CDR3aa: CASSEGGRKNIQYF
CDR3nt: TGCGCCAGCAGTGAGGGCGGGAGGAAAAACATTCAGTACTTC

v_gene: TRBV20-1
abundance: .
j_gene: TRBJ2-2
d_gene: .
CDR3aa: CSATGTRAGELFF
CDR3nt: TGCAGTGCCACCGGGACGAGGGCCGGGGAGCTGTTTTTT

v_gene: TRBV12-3/TRBV12-4
abundance: .
j_gene: TRBJ2-5
d_gene: .
CDR3aa: CASSLLTDQGETQYF
CDR3nt: TGTGCCAGCAGTCTCCTAACGGACCAAGGAGAGACCCAGTACTTC

v_gene: TRBV28
abundance: few
j_gene: TRBJ2-6
d_gene: .
CDR3aa: CASSSTLGIGSGANVLTF
CDR3nt: TGTGCCAGCAGTTCCACACTAGGGATCGGCTCTGGGGCCAACGTCCTGACTTTC

v_gene: TRBV29-1
abundance: .
j_gene: TRBJ2-4
d_gene: TRBD2
CDR3aa: CSVGSGGAKNIQYF
CDR3nt: TGCAGCGTTGGCAGCGGGGGGGCCAAAAACATTCAGTACTTC

v_gene: TRBV7-8
abundance: .
j_gene: TRBJ1-2
d_gene: TRBD1
CDR3aa: CASSLGQGLLGYTF
CDR3nt: TGTGCCAGCAGCTTGGGACAGGGACTCTTGGGCTACACCTTC

v_gene: TRBV5-1
abundance: many
j_gene: TRBJ1-1
d_gene: .
CDR3aa: CASSLARGSGTEAFF
CDR3nt: TGCGCCAGCAGCTTGGCTCGGGGATCGGGCACTGAAGCTTTCTTT

v_gene: TRBV5-1
abundance: many
j_gene: TRBJ2-3
d_gene: .
CDR3aa: CASSASPRADGTDTQYF
CDR3nt: TGCGCCAGCAGCGCTTCCCCCAGGGCGGACGGCACAGATACGCAGTATTTT

v_gene: TRBV19
abundance: .
j_gene: TRBJ1-4
d_gene: .
CDR3aa: CASRESTGRNEKLFF
CDR3nt: TGTGCCAGTAGGGAATCGACAGGTCGTAATGAAAAACTGTTTTTT

v_gene: TRBV27
abundance: many
j_gene: TRBJ1-2
d_gene: .
CDR3aa: CASSLSSYDRAYGYTF
CDR3nt: TGTGCCAGCAGTTTATCATCCTACGACCGGGCCTATGGCTACACCTTC